The 5 T cell receptor beta chains presented below share a single source sample, sequenced in a study of blood T cell repertoires in COVID-19. Profiling relied on immunoSEQ multiplex PCR, and the TCRdb table lists in-frame clones only, not all of them. The sample lists about 240,000 clones; about 86% were seen once. Sequences were obtained from PBMCs or T cells enriched from blood (not recorded which). The receptors come from a middle-aged woman with acute COVID-19.

The chain couples TRBV9 to TRBJ2-3; 7 bases match TRBD1. The CDR3 consists of 15 residues. The germline gives CDR1 SGDLS, CDR2 YYNGEE. Trimming took 1 base from V and 2 from J; bases not matched to a gene: 4. CDR3 DNA sequence: TGTGCCAGCAGCGTAAAAGACAGGGCCACAGATACGCAGTATTTT. It yields the protein CASSVKDRATDTQYF. Full variable domain (rest looked up from reference TRBV9 and TRBJ2-3): DSGVTQTPKHLITATGQRVTLRCSPRSGDLSVYWYQQSLDQGLQFLIQYYNGEERAKGNILERFSAQQFPDLHSELNLSSLELGDSALYFCASSVKDRATDTQYFGPGTRLTVL.

This clone was counted a few times. The chain is built from TRBV19 and TRBJ1-6; TRBD1 matches at 10 bases. The CDR3 is 13 residues long. V lost 10 bases, J lost 9 bases, and 6 bases stayed unmatched. CDR1 and CDR2 (germline): LNHDA, SQIVND (reference sequence). The CDR3 is CATRQGAGSPLHF. The CDR3 DNA sequence: TGTGCCACTAGACAGGGGGCTGGTTCACCCCTCCACTTT.

The J gene is TRBJ2-5, the V gene TRBV7-9; TRBD1 matches at 9 bases. The CDR3 contains 14 residues. Germline values: CDR1 SEHNR, CDR2 FQNEAQ (reference sequence). With 5 bases clipped from V and 7 bases from J, the junction kept 8 bases outside the gene matches. CDR3 residues: CASSQTGGEVTQYF. The CDR3 DNA is TGTGCCAGCAGCCAAACAGGGGGCGAGGTGACCCAGTACTTC.

The chain has TRBV18 and TRBJ2-7; no reliable D call. This CDR3 has 13 amino acids. The V gene lost 1 base and the J gene lost 3 bases, with 7 bases spanning the gap. CDR1 is KGHSH, CDR2 LQKENI, per germline. CDR3 region: CASSPQQLYEQYF. The CDR3 region has the DNA TGTGCCAGCTCACCACAACAGCTCTACGAGCAGTACTTC.

The V call is TRBV11-3, the J call TRBJ2-2; no reliable D call. V lost 1 base and J 0 bases, leaving 6 bases between the germline ends. The V gene's germline CDR1 is SGHNT and CDR2 YENEEA. The CDR3 totals 15 residues. The CDR3 DNA reads TGTGCCAGCAGCTTAGGCGTGGCGAACACCGGGGAGCTGTTTTTT. Amino acid sequence: CASSLGVANTGELFF.